This T cell receptor beta chain was documented in a study of beta chain features in type 1 diabetes. Study context: Patients did not differ from healthy donors in age, gender or cell yield.

The trim removed 2 bases at V and 2 bases at J, leaving 5 bases unmatched. Per germline, CDR1 MNHEY and CDR2 SVGAGI. CDR3 length equals 15 residues. Concerning this clone itself: Its antigen is still unknown.

Without exception, sorted populations had purity beyond 98%. Broader study findings: For Type 1 diabetes patients, all four CD4+ subsets carried TCRB CDR3s that were moderately but significantly shorter.

The investigators reverse transcribed all of the isolated RNA, so they sequenced expressed TCRB transcripts. Produced via immunoSEQ multiplex PCR; TCRdb's table is partial and in-frame only. The sample holds 250,000 to 350,000 clones, around 16% seen once. The clonotype originates from a man between 18 and 35 years old with type 1 diabetes. Sequenced input: naive CD4+ T cells from blood. The chain links TRBV6-5 to TRBJ2-5, with 7 nucleotides matching TRBD2. Written as DNA, the CDR3 is TGTGCCAGCAGTTACGGCCGACTAGCACAAGAGACCCAGTACTTC. Amino acids: CASSYGRLAQETQYF.